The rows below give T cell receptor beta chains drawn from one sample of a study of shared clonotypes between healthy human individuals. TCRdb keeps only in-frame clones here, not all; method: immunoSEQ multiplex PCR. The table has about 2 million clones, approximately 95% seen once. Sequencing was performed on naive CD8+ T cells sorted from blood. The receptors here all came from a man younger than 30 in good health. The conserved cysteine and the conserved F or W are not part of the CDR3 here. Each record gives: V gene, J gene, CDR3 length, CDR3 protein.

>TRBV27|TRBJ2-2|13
ASTAKGSNTGELF
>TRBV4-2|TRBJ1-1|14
ASSLSLGTLGTEAF
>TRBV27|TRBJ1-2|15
ASSPRIGVSANYGYT
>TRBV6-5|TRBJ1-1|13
ASSYLTGKPAEAF
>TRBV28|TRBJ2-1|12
ASSPGNSQYEQF
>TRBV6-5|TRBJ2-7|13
ASSYLSGQSYEQY
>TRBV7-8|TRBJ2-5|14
ASSLGALAGEETQY
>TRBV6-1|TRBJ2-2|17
ASSEAWWEDRFETGELF
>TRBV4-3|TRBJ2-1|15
ASSQGPRAGSYNEQF
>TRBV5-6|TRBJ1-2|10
ASSSGVDGYT
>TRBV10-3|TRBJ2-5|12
AIGTSGGQETQY
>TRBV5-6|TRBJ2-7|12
ASSLRDSLYEQY
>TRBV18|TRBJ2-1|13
ASSPYPVFYNEQF
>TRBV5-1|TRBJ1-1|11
ASSLIQGTEAF
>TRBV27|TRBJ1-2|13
ASSLGAGSGYGYT
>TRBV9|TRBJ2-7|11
ASSGRPGREQY
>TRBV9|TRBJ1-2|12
ASSVWGQNYGYT
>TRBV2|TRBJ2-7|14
ASSVLARTGVNEQY
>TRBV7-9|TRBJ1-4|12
ASSSDLTNEKLF
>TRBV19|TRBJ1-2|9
ASRGPYGYT
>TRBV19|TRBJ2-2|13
ASTPEGPNTGELF
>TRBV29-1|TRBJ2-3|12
SVGLAGGSDTQY
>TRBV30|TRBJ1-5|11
AIGQVSNQPQH